One and the same sample provided the 14 T cell receptor beta chains below, sequenced in a study of OX40 agonist ivuxolimab in advanced cancers. The protocol was immunoSEQ multiplex PCR, while the TCRdb copy is restricted to in-frame clones and leaves out a portion. The sample has tens of thousands of clones, about 90% seen once. The sequencing here drew on CD4+ or CD8+ T cells sorted from blood, taken in a trial of the OX40 agonist ivuxolimab. These receptors were obtained from an adult with an advanced solid tumor such as melanoma, head and neck, liver or kidney cancer.

The chain links TRBV5-8 to TRBJ2-2; TRBD1 or TRBD2 may be the D gene (5 bases each). This CDR3 has 16 residues. CDR1 is SGHTS, CDR2 YDEGEE, per germline. V was cut by 4 bases and J by 1 base, with 14 bases left in between. CDR3 protein: CASSGGVILNTGELFF. The CDR3 coding sequence is TGTGCCAGCAGCGGGGGAGTAATCTTGAACACCGGGGAGCTGTTTTTT.

The chain recombines TRBV5-5 with TRBJ2-3; no clear D. V dropped 2 bases and J dropped 4 bases, with 5 bases sitting between them. CDR1 is SGHKS and CDR2 is YYEKEE in the germline V gene (reference sequence). The CDR3 covers 12 residues. DNA for the CDR3: TGTGCCAGCAGCTTTGCATCAGATACGCAGTATTTT. The encoded protein is CASSFASDTQYF. Combining the CDR3 with reference TRBV5-5 and TRBJ2-3 gives the whole variable domain DAGVTQSPTHLIKTRGQQVTLRCSPISGHKSVSWYQQVLGQGPQFIFQYYEKEERGRGNFPDRFSARQFPNYSSELNVNALLLGDSALYLCASSFASDTQYFGPGTRLTVL.

The chain couples TRBV28 to TRBJ1-6; no clear D gene. Between the trimmed V and J ends, which lost 3 bases and 7 bases, there was a span of 4 bases. Germline CDR1 reads MDHEN; CDR2 reads SYDVKM. The CDR3 has 12 residues. The CDR3 is CASSLRNSPLHF. The CDR3 nucleotides are TGTGCCAGCAGTTTGCGGAATTCACCCCTCCACTTT.

The gene calls are TRBV6-5 and TRBJ2-7; 10 bases fit TRBD2. The CDR3 runs 15 residues. Looked up from germline, CDR1 is MNHEY and CDR2 is SVGAGI. The J segment lost 1 base and the V segment lost 4 bases, leaving 4 bases of the junction unmatched. CDR3 sequence reads: CASSSLAGVSYEQYF. As DNA, the CDR3 is TGTGCCAGCAGTTCTCTAGCGGGGGTGTCCTACGAGCAGTACTTC.

V is TRBV5-1 and J is TRBJ1-1; D might be TRBD1 (6 bases). Germline loops: CDR1 SGHRS, CDR2 YFSETQ. This CDR3 comprises 16 residues. V dropped 0 bases and J dropped 0 bases, with 12 bases sitting between them. The CDR3 region has the DNA TGCGCCAGCAGCTTGGATGGGGGGCAAGTGAACACTGAAGCTTTCTTT. It specifies CASSLDGGQVNTEAFF.

The chain uses TRBV11-2 and TRBJ2-7; 10 bases agree with TRBD2. The CDR3 is 17 residues long. Germline CDR1 and CDR2: SGHAT and FQNNGV. V gave up 6 bases and J gave up 3 bases; unmatched junction bases: 14. The CDR3, as DNA: TGTGCCAGCAGTTTAAATAATGGTGGGACTAGCGTCTACGAGCAGTACTTC. Protein: CASSLNNGGTSVYEQYF.

The chain links TRBV11-1 to TRBJ2-7; 9 nucleotides agree with TRBD1. The CDR3 runs to 14 residues. V lost 5 bases and J lost 6; bases outside the gene matches: 8. Germline CDR1 and CDR2: SGHAT and FQDESV (reference sequence). The CDR3, as DNA: TGTGCCAGCAGCCACCCGGGACAGGGACCCGAGCAGTACTTC. Translation: CASSHPGQGPEQYF.

This chain uses TRBV7-9 with TRBJ2-7; D is uncertain. The ends were cut back, 3 bases at V and 4 bases at J, with 7 bases in the middle. The CDR3 totals 12 residues. CDR1 and CDR2 (germline): SEHNR, FQNEAQ (reference sequence). The CDR3 nucleotides are TGTGCCAGCAGCTTCCCGGCTTACGAGCAGTACTTC. Translating it yields CASSFPAYEQYF.

This clone was recorded only once. The chain couples TRBV21-1 to TRBJ2-1; the listed D gene, TRBD2, was not tested against the DNA. TRBV21-1 is an annotated pseudogene. The CDR3 is made up of 15 amino acids. As DNA, the CDR3 is TGTGCCAGCAGCAGACCTTCCGGGAGAGGTAATGAGCAGTTCTTC. This gives the protein CASSRPSGRGNEQFF.

The gene calls are TRBV6-6 and TRBJ1-1; tentatively, D is TRBD1 (6 bases). The CDR3 is made up of 13 amino acids. Deletions cut 2 bases from V and 4 bases from J, with 8 bases between. Germline values: CDR1 MNHNY, CDR2 SVGAGI (reference sequence). This CDR3 is CASSYQGRTEAFF. The CDR3 DNA is TGTGCCAGCAGTTACCAGGGGCGCACTGAAGCTTTCTTT.

This chain links TRBV2 with TRBJ2-2, with 8 bases lining up with TRBD2. V dropped 7 bases and J dropped 1; count of bases not matched to a gene: 5. The V gene's germline CDR1 is SNHLY and CDR2 FYNNEI. This CDR3 has 15 amino acids. The CDR3 bases are TGTGCCAGCACTTGGACTAGCCGGAACACCGGGGAGCTGTTTTTT. Translation: CASTWTSRNTGELFF.

The CDR3 sequence is CASSPQGRQETQYF. CDR3 nucleotide sequence: TGCGCCAGCAGCCCACAGGGGCGGCAAGAGACCCAGTACTTC. V usage is TRBV5-1 and J usage is TRBJ2-5; 7 bases are a match to TRBD1. Germline CDR1 and CDR2: SGHRS and YFSETQ. This CDR3 is built from 14 residues. Losses at the gene ends were 4 bases for V and 2 bases for J; bases not matched to a gene: 5.

The chain carries TRBV6-1 and TRBJ1-5, with D unresolved. Germline assignment: CDR1 MNHNS and CDR2 SASEGT. V was pared by 2 bases and J by 6 bases, with 2 bases between. The CDR3 spans 11 residues. CDR3 DNA: TGTGCCAGCAGTGAAAGTCAGCCCCAGCATTTT. Translation: CASSESQPQHF.

The V call is TRBV5-1, the J call TRBJ1-5; TRBD1 matches at 11 bases. The length of the CDR3 is 15 residues. Per the germline V gene, CDR1 is SGHRS and CDR2 is YFSETQ. V was pared by 0 bases and J by 7 bases, with 3 bases of the junction left unmatched. CDR3 DNA sequence: TGCGCCAGCAGCTTGGAAGGGACAGGGGGACAGCCCCAGCATTTT. Amino acids: CASSLEGTGGQPQHF.